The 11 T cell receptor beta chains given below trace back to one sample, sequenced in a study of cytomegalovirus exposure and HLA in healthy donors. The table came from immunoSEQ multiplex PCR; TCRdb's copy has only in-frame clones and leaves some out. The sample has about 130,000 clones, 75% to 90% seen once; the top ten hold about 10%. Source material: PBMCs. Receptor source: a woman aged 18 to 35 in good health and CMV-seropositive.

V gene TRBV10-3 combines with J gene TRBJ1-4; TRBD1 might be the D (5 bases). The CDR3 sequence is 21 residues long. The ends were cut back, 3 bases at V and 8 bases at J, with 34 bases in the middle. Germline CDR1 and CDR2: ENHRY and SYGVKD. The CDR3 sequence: CAISDPGRRVITGAAGEKLFF. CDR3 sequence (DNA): TGTGCCATCAGTGATCCTGGGCGGCGGGTGATCACAGGCGCGGCGGGGGAAAAACTGTTTTTT.

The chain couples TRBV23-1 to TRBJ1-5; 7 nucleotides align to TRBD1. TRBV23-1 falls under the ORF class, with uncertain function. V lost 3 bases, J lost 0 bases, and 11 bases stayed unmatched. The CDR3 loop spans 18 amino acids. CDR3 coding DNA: TGCGCCAGCAGTCATGGCAGGGGGAAGGGCTATAGCAATCAGCCCCAGCATTTT. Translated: CASSHGRGKGYSNQPQHF.

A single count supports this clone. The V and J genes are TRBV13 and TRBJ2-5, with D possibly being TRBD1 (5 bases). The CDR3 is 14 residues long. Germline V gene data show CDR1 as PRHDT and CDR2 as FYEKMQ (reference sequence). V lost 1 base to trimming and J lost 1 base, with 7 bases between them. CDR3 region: CASSLVTAQETQYF. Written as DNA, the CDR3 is TGTGCCAGCAGCTTAGTGACAGCCCAAGAGACCCAGTACTTC.

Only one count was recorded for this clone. CDR3 region: CAISESKGAVNTIYF. The CDR3 nucleotides are TGTGCCATCAGTGAGTCAAAGGGGGCGGTGAACACCATATATTTT. The chain is built from TRBV10-3 and TRBJ1-3; TRBD1 matches 7 bases. V trimming: 0 bases; J trimming: 7 bases; junction bases outside the gene matches: 6. CDR1 and CDR2 from the germline V gene are ENHRY and SYGVKD. This CDR3 comprises 15 residues.

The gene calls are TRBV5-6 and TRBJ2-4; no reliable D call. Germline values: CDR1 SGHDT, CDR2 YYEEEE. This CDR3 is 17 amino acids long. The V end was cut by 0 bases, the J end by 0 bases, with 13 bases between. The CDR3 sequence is CASSLGSSTLAKNIQYF. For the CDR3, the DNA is TGTGCCAGCAGCTTGGGATCGTCTACCCTAGCCAAAAACATTCAGTACTTC.

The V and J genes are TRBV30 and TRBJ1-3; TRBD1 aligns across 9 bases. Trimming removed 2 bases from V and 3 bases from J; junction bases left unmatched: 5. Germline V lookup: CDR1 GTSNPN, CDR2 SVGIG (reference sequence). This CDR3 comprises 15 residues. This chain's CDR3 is CAWSSRGQGGNTIYF. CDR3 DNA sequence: TGTGCCTGGAGTTCAAGGGGACAGGGTGGAAACACCATATATTTT.

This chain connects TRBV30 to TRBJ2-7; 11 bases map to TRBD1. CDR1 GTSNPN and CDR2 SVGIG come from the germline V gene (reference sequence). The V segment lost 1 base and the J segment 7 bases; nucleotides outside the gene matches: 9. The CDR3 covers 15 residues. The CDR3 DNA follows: TGTGCCTGGAGTGGGGGGACAGGGGGTTCCCAGGAGCAGTACTTC. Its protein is CAWSGGTGGSQEQYF.

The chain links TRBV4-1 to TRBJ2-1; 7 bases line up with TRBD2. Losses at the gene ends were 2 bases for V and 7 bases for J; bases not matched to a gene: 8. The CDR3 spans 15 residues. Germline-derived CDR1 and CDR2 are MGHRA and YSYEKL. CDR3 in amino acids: CASSQFGGSTNEQFF. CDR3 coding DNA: TGCGCCAGCAGCCAATTCGGGGGGTCGACGAATGAGCAGTTCTTC.

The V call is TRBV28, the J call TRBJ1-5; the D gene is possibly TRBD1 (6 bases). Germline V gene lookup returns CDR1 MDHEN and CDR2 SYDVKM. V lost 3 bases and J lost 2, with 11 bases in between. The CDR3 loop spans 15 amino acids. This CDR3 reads CASSLQGMGNQPQHF. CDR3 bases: TGTGCCAGCAGTTTGCAGGGGATGGGCAATCAGCCCCAGCATTTT.

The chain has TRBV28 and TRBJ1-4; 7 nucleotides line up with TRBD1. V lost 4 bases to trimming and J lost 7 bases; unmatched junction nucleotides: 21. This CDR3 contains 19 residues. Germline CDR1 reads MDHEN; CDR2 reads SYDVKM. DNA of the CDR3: TGTGCCAGCAGTTCCTCCTACGCCCTGACAGGGAGGAGAAGTGAAAAACTGTTTTTT. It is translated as CASSSSYALTGRRSEKLFF.

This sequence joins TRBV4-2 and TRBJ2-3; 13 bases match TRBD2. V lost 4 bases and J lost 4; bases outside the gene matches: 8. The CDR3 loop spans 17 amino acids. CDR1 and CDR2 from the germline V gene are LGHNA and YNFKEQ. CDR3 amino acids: CASSPTSGGAGADTQYF. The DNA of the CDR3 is TGTGCCAGCAGCCCTACTAGCGGGGGGGCTGGGGCAGATACGCAGTATTTT.